This T cell receptor beta chain was documented in a study of blood T cell repertoires in COVID-19. Study-wide context: COVID-19 samples, acute and convalescent, were from the United States, Italy and Spain.

The CDR3 covers 14 residues. Germline V CDR1 and CDR2: SGHRS, YFSETQ. V lost 0 bases and J lost 2, with 8 bases in between. As handled by the study authors: Amplified reference gene primers provided the basis for estimating nucleated cell counts. TCRdb's table, derived via immunoSEQ multiplex PCR, lists solely in-frame clones and lacks some. The V and J calls and clone size come from that table; D and trimming were worked out from the DNA. Among about 200,000 clones listed, 85% to 90% were seen once. Cohort allocation depended upon clinical history that participants reported. Recovered status applied to Cohort 3 donors who had two consecutive negative PCRs. It also applied to those with clearance or with symptom resolution.

Sample: PBMCs or T cells enriched from blood (not recorded which). The chain has TRBV5-1 and TRBJ1-1, with TRBD1 as a possible D gene (5 bases). This receptor was taken from a man aged 30-40 years who had recovered from COVID-19. Here the CDR3 reads CASSLAQVNTEAFF. CDR3 DNA: TGCGCCAGCAGCTTGGCACAGGTTAACACTGAAGCTTTCTTT.